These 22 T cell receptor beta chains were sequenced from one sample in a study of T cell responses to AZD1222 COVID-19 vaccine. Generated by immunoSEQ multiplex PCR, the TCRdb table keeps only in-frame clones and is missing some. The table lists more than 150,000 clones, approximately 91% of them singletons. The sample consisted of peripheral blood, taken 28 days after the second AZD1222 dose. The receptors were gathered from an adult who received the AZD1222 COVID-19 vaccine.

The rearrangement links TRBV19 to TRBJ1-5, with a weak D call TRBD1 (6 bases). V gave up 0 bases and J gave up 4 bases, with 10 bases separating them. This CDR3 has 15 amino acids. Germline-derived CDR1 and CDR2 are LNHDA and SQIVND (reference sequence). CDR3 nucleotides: TGTGCCAGTAGTATAGAAGGGGGTTCGAATCAGCCCCAGCATTTT. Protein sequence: CASSIEGGSNQPQHF.

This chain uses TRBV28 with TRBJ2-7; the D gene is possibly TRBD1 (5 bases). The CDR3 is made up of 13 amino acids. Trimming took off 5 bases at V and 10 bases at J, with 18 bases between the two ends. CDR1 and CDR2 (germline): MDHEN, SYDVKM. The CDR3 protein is CASSLPSGSEQYF. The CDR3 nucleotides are TGTGCCAGCAGTCTTCCCTCAGGGTCGGAACAGTACTTC.

CDR3 sequence: CASYQGISNQPQHF. CDR3 nucleotides: TGTGCCAGCTATCAGGGGATTAGCAATCAGCCCCAGCATTTT. V gene TRBV28 combines with J gene TRBJ1-5, with D perhaps TRBD1 (6 bases). Germline V gives CDR1 MDHEN, CDR2 SYDVKM. V lost 8 bases to trimming and J lost 0 bases, with 11 bases between them. CDR3 length: 14 residues.

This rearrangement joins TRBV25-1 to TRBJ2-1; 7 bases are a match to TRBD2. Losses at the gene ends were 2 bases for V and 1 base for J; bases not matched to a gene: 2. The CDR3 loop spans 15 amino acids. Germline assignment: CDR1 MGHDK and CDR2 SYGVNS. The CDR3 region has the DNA TGTGCCAGCAGTGAACTAGCGGTTTCCTACAATGAGCAGTTCTTC. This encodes CASSELAVSYNEQFF.

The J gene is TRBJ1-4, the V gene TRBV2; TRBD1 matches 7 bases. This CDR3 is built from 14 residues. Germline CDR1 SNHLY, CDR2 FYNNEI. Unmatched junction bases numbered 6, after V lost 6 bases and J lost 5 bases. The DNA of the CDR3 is TGTGCCAGCAGAGAGGACAGGCAAAATGAAAAACTGTTTTTT. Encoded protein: CASREDRQNEKLFF.

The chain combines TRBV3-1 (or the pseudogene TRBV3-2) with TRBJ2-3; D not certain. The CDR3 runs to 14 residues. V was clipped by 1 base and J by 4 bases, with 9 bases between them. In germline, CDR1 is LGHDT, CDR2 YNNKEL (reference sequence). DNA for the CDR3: TGTGCCAGCAGCCAAGCCATGGCTTCAGATACGCAGTATTTT. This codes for CASSQAMASDTQYF.

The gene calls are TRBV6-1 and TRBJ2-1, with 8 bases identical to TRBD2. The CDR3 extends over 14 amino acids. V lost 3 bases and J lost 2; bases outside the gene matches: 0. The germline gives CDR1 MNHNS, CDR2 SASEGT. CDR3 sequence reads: CASSEGLAYNEQFF. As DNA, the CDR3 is TGTGCCAGCAGTGAGGGACTAGCCTACAATGAGCAGTTCTTC.

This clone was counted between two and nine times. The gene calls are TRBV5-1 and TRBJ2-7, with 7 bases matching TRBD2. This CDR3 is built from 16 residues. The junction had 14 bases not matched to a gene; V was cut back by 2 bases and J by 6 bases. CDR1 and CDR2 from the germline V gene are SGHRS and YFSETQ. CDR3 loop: CASSFMLMGEGPEQYF. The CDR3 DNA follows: TGCGCCAGCAGCTTCATGTTAATGGGGGAGGGCCCCGAGCAGTACTTC.

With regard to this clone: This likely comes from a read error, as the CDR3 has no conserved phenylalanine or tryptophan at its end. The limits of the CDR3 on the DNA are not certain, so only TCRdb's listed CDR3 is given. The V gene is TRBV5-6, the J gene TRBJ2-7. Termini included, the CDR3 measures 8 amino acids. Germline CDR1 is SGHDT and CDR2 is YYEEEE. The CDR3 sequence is CASIAVRP.

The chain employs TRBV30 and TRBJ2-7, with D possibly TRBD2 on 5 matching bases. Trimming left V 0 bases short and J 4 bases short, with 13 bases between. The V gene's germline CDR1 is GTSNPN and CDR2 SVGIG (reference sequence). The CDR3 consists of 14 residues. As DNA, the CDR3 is TGTGCCTGGAGTGTACTGGGGAGCCTTTACGAGCAGTACTTC. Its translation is CAWSVLGSLYEQYF.

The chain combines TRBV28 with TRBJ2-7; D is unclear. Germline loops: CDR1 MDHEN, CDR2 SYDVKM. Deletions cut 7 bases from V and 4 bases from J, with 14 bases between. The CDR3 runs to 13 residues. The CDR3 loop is CASTKMVVYEQYF. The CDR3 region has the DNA TGTGCCAGCACCAAGATGGTCGTTTACGAGCAGTACTTC. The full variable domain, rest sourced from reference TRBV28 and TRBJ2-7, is DVKVTQSSRYLVKRTGEKVFLECVQDMDHENMFWYRQDPGLGLRLIYFSYDVKMKEKGDIPEGYSVSREKKERFSLILESASTNQTSMYLCASTKMVVYEQYFGPGTRLTVT.

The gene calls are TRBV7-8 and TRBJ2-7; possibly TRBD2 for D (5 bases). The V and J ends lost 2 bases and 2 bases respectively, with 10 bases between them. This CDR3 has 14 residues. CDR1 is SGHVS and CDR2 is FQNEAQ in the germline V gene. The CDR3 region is CASSLSELAYEQYF. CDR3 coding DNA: TGTGCCAGCAGCTTAAGTGAACTAGCCTACGAGCAGTACTTC.

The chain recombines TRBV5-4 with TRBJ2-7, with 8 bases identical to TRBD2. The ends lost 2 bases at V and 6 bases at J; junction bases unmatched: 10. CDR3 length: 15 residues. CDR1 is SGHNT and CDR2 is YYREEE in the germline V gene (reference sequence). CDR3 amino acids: CASSFLAGGHPEQYF. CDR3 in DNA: TGTGCCAGCAGCTTCTTGGCGGGAGGACACCCCGAGCAGTACTTC.

The CDR3 protein is CASSPPGVGASEQFF. The CDR3, as DNA: TGCGCCAGCAGCCCCCCAGGGGTGGGCGCCAGTGAGCAGTTCTTC. V gene TRBV5-1 combines with J gene TRBJ2-1; weak D call: TRBD1 (6 bases). This CDR3 region has 15 residues. Germline V gives CDR1 SGHRS, CDR2 YFSETQ. V gave up 4 bases and J gave up 9 bases, with 20 bases separating them.

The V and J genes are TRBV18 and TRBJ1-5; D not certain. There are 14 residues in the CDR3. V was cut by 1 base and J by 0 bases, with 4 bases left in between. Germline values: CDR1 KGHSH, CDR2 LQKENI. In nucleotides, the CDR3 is TGTGCCAGCTCACCACAAAATAGCAATCAGCCCCAGCATTTT. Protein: CASSPQNSNQPQHF.

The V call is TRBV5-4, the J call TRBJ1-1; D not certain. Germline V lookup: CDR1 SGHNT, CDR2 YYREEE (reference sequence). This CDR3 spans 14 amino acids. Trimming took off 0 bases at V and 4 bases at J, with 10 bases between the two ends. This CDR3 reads CASSLDGAFTEAFF. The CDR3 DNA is TGTGCCAGCAGCTTGGATGGAGCTTTCACTGAAGCTTTCTTT.

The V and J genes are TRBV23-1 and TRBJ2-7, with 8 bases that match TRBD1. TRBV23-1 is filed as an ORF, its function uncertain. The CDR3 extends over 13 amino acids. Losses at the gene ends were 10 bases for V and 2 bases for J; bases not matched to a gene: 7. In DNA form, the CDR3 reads TGCGCCACCGTGGACAGGGCTGCCTACGAGCAGTACTTC. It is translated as CATVDRAAYEQYF.

CDR3 protein: CASSQVPGTGIDEQYF. DNA for the CDR3: TGTGCCAGCAGCCAAGTTCCGGGGACAGGGATAGACGAGCAGTACTTC. The rearrangement joins TRBV3-1 (or the pseudogene TRBV3-2) to TRBJ2-7, with TRBD1 identical over 9 bases. J gave up 5 bases and V 1 base, and 9 bases lay outside the gene matches. The CDR3 consists of 16 residues. The V gene's germline CDR1 is LGHDT and CDR2 YNNKEL (reference sequence).

CDR3 sequence (DNA): TGTGCCAGCAGCGCAGATAGCAATCAGCCCCAGCATTTT. Translating it yields CASSADSNQPQHF. The rearrangement joins TRBV7-3 to TRBJ1-5; no firm D call. The CDR3 runs to 13 residues. Germline values: CDR1 SGHTA, CDR2 FQGTGA. Trimming removed 5 bases from V and 0 bases from J, with 5 bases in between. The full variable domain, in which reference TRBV7-3 and TRBJ1-5 provide the parts outside the CDR3, is GAGVSQTPSNKVTEKGKYVELRCDPISGHTALYWYRQSLGQGPEFLIYFQGTGAADDSGLPNDRFFAVRPEGSVSTLKIQRTERGDSAVYLCASSADSNQPQHFGDGTRLSIL.

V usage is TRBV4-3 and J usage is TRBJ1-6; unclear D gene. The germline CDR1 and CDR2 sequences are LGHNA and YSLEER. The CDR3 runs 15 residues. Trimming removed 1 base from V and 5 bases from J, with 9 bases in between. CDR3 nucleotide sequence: TGCGCCAGCAGCCAAGTTGTCAGAAATAATTCACCCCTCCACTTT. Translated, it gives CASSQVVRNNSPLHF.

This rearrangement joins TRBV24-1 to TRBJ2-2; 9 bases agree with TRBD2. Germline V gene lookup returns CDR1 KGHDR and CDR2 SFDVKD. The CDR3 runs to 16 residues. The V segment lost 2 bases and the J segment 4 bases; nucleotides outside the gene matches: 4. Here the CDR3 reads CATSDSLAGFTGELFF. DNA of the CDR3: TGTGCCACCAGTGATTCACTAGCGGGTTTCACCGGGGAGCTGTTTTTT.

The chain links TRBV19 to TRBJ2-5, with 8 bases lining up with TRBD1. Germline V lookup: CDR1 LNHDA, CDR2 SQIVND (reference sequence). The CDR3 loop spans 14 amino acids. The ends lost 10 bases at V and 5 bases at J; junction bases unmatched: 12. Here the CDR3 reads CATTGGSVPETQYF. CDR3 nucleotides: TGTGCCACCACAGGGGGATCGGTCCCCGAGACCCAGTACTTC.